The rows below give T cell receptor beta chains drawn from one sample of a study of T cells in Graves' hyperthyroidism and ophthalmopathy. MiXCR, applied by TCRdb to the multiplex PCR reads, yields one record per CDR3 protein. This repertoire shows hundreds of thousands of distinct CDR3 sequences, 35% to 40% found once; its top ten account for about 9%. Sequencing used blood. The receptors come from a man in his late teens or twenties with Graves' hyperthyroidism. The CDR3 runs from the conserved cysteine through the conserved F or W. D genes are given only for firm matches. The listing skips clone size in some rows; elsewhere it reads once, few, many or a size class.

d_gene: TRBD1; v_gene: TRBV2; j_gene: TRBJ1-2; abundance: few; CDR3nt: TGTGCCAGCGGAGCGGGCGGGGCTGCCGGGACAGGCCGGTATGGCTACACCTTC; CDR3aa: CASGAGGAAGTGRYGYTF
d_gene: -; v_gene: TRBV20-1; j_gene: TRBJ1-1; abundance: many; CDR3nt: TGCAGTGCTACCAGAGACGGGAACACTGAAGCTTTCTTT; CDR3aa: CSATRDGNTEAFF
d_gene: -; v_gene: TRBV4-1; j_gene: TRBJ2-7; abundance: -; CDR3nt: TGCGCCAGCAGCCAAGATCGAGGCGGGATCGAGCAGTACTTC; CDR3aa: CASSQDRGGIEQYF
d_gene: -; v_gene: TRBV19; j_gene: TRBJ1-5; abundance: -; CDR3nt: TGTGCCAGTGCAACAGGGAGGGGCCGTAATCAGCCCCAGCATTTT; CDR3aa: CASATGRGRNQPQHF
d_gene: -; v_gene: TRBV7-9; j_gene: TRBJ1-6; abundance: many; CDR3nt: TGTGCCAGCAGCTTAGCGGGGCACATCTATAATTCACCCCTCCACTTT; CDR3aa: CASSLAGHIYNSPLHF
d_gene: TRBD1; v_gene: TRBV6-5; j_gene: TRBJ1-2; abundance: -; CDR3nt: TGTGCCAGCAGTCCCCAGGGGGTGGGGAGCTACACCTTC; CDR3aa: CASSPQGVGSYTF
d_gene: TRBD1; v_gene: TRBV14; j_gene: TRBJ1-1; abundance: -; CDR3nt: TGTGCCAGCAGCCAACGCGACAGGGTGGGCACTGAAGCTTTCTTT; CDR3aa: CASSQRDRVGTEAFF
d_gene: -; v_gene: TRBV29-1; j_gene: TRBJ2-3; abundance: -; CDR3nt: TGCAGCGTTGAACTCGGAACAGATACGCAGTATTTT; CDR3aa: CSVELGTDTQYF
d_gene: -; v_gene: TRBV7-9; j_gene: TRBJ2-5; abundance: -; CDR3nt: TGTGCCAGCAGCCAAGGAACAGGGTGGCCCCAAGAGACCCAGTACTTC; CDR3aa: CASSQGTGWPQETQYF
d_gene: -; v_gene: TRBV27; j_gene: TRBJ2-6; abundance: -; CDR3nt: TGTGCCAGCAGTCCCTTTGGCAGCTCTGGGGCCAACGTCCTGACTTTC; CDR3aa: CASSPFGSSGANVLTF
d_gene: -; v_gene: TRBV2; j_gene: TRBJ1-5; abundance: many; CDR3nt: TGTGCCAGCAAAGGACGAAGCAATCAGCCCCAGCATTTT; CDR3aa: CASKGRSNQPQHF
d_gene: TRBD2; v_gene: TRBV11-1; j_gene: TRBJ2-5; abundance: -; CDR3nt: TGTGCCAGCAGCCCCCAAGCGGGAGGTCTAGAGACCCAGTACTTC; CDR3aa: CASSPQAGGLETQYF
d_gene: -; v_gene: TRBV7-9; j_gene: TRBJ2-5; abundance: -; CDR3nt: TGTGCCAGCAGCTCCCAAACAGGCCAGCCCCAGTACTTC; CDR3aa: CASSSQTGQPQYF
d_gene: -; v_gene: TRBV9; j_gene: TRBJ2-7; abundance: -; CDR3nt: TGTGCCAGCAGCCACTCTTTCTCCTACGAGCAGTACTTC; CDR3aa: CASSHSFSYEQYF
d_gene: TRBD1; v_gene: TRBV2; j_gene: TRBJ1-2; abundance: many; CDR3nt: TGTGCCAGCAGTGAGAGCGGACAGGGCCTCTATGGCTACACCTTC; CDR3aa: CASSESGQGLYGYTF
d_gene: TRBD1; v_gene: TRBV4-1; j_gene: TRBJ1-2; abundance: -; CDR3nt: TGCGCCAGCAGCCAAACGGGACAGACCAACTATGGCTACACCTTC; CDR3aa: CASSQTGQTNYGYTF
d_gene: -; v_gene: TRBV20-1; j_gene: TRBJ2-2; abundance: -; CDR3nt: TGCAGTGCTAGAGATCTGTCTCATAACACCGGGGAGCTGTTTTTT; CDR3aa: CSARDLSHNTGELFF
d_gene: -; v_gene: TRBV7-2; j_gene: TRBJ2-5; abundance: -; CDR3nt: TGTGCCAGCACCCTAGGGGCGGGCCAAGAGACCCAGTACTTC; CDR3aa: CASTLGAGQETQYF
d_gene: TRBD1; v_gene: TRBV7-2; j_gene: TRBJ2-6; abundance: many; CDR3nt: TGTGCCAGCAGCCGACAGGGGACCTCTGGGGCCAACGTCCTGACTTTC; CDR3aa: CASSRQGTSGANVLTF
d_gene: -; v_gene: TRBV24-1; j_gene: TRBJ1-1; abundance: many; CDR3nt: TGTGCCACCCAAGAGTCCGCAGCTGGGACTGAAGCTTTCTTT; CDR3aa: CATQESAAGTEAFF
d_gene: -; v_gene: TRBV12-3/TRBV12-4; j_gene: TRBJ2-7; abundance: once; CDR3nt: TGTGCCAGCAGTCTCGGGACTGGCTACGAGCGGTACTTC; CDR3aa: CASSLGTGYERYF
d_gene: -; v_gene: TRBV4-1; j_gene: TRBJ1-4; abundance: few; CDR3nt: TGCGCCAGCAGCCAAGGGTTGTTTGAAAAACTGTTTTTT; CDR3aa: CASSQGLFEKLFF
d_gene: -; v_gene: TRBV19; j_gene: TRBJ1-5; abundance: few; CDR3nt: TGTGCCAGTAGTATAGAAGGGACAATAATTAGCAATCAGCCCCAGCATTTT; CDR3aa: CASSIEGTIISNQPQHF
d_gene: -; v_gene: TRBV7-7; j_gene: TRBJ2-7; abundance: -; CDR3nt: TGTGCTAGCGGCCTGGGACAGTCCTACGAGCAGTACTTC; CDR3aa: CASGLGQSYEQYF
d_gene: -; v_gene: TRBV19; j_gene: TRBJ1-1; abundance: many; CDR3nt: TGTGCCGTACGGAGGGCCACTGAAGCTTTCTTT; CDR3aa: CAVRRATEAFF
d_gene: -; v_gene: TRBV29-1; j_gene: TRBJ1-3; abundance: many; CDR3nt: TGCAGCGTTGAAGAAGAGGCATTCTCTGGAAACACCATATATTTT; CDR3aa: CSVEEEAFSGNTIYF
d_gene: TRBD2; v_gene: TRBV11-2; j_gene: TRBJ2-5; abundance: -; CDR3nt: TGTGCCAGCAGCCTTCTCGGGACTAGTGAGGAGACCCAGTACTTC; CDR3aa: CASSLLGTSEETQYF
d_gene: -; v_gene: TRBV5-1; j_gene: TRBJ2-3; abundance: -; CDR3nt: TGCGCCAGCAGCCCCGGACAGACAGATACGCAGTATTTT; CDR3aa: CASSPGQTDTQYF
d_gene: TRBD1; v_gene: TRBV2; j_gene: TRBJ1-6; abundance: -; CDR3nt: TGTGCCAGCAGCCACAAACCACCGGGACAGGGACGTAATTCACCCCTCCACTTT; CDR3aa: CASSHKPPGQGRNSPLHF
d_gene: TRBD1; v_gene: TRBV7-9; j_gene: TRBJ2-2; abundance: -; CDR3nt: TGTGCCAGCAGCTTGGCTTACAGGGGCACCGGGGAGCTGTTTTTT; CDR3aa: CASSLAYRGTGELFF
d_gene: -; v_gene: TRBV9; j_gene: TRBJ2-7; abundance: -; CDR3nt: TGTGCCAGCAGTTTTGCCGCATACTCCTACGAGCAGTACTTC; CDR3aa: CASSFAAYSYEQYF
d_gene: -; v_gene: TRBV7-9; j_gene: TRBJ1-1; abundance: many; CDR3nt: TGTGCCAGCAGTTACCCCGGAGGGAACACTGAAGCTTTCTTT; CDR3aa: CASSYPGGNTEAFF
d_gene: TRBD2; v_gene: TRBV5-1; j_gene: TRBJ2-1; abundance: -; CDR3nt: TGCGCCACCAGCGGGGGGAGCTCCTACAATGAGCAGTTCTTC; CDR3aa: CATSGGSSYNEQFF
d_gene: -; v_gene: TRBV11-2; j_gene: TRBJ1-4; abundance: many; CDR3nt: TGTGCCAGCAGCGTCGGATGGGGAAAACTGTTTTTT; CDR3aa: CASSVGWGKLFF
d_gene: TRBD1; v_gene: TRBV10-2; j_gene: TRBJ2-6; abundance: -; CDR3nt: TGCGCCAACAGGTTGACAGGGTCTGGGGCCAACGTCCTGACTTTC; CDR3aa: CANRLTGSGANVLTF
d_gene: -; v_gene: TRBV14; j_gene: TRBJ1-2; abundance: many; CDR3nt: TGTGCCAGCAGCTATCCATTACGACCCGATGGCTACACCTTC; CDR3aa: CASSYPLRPDGYTF
d_gene: -; v_gene: TRBV12-5; j_gene: TRBJ1-1; abundance: -; CDR3nt: TGTGCTAGTGGACAGGACATCAACACTGAAGCTTTCTTT; CDR3aa: CASGQDINTEAFF
d_gene: TRBD1; v_gene: TRBV9; j_gene: TRBJ1-3; abundance: many; CDR3nt: TGTGCCAGCACACGGACAGGGGCTGGAAACACCATATATTTT; CDR3aa: CASTRTGAGNTIYF
d_gene: TRBD1; v_gene: TRBV10-3; j_gene: TRBJ1-2; abundance: -; CDR3nt: TGTGCCATCAGCCCCGGACAGGGAGACTATGGCTACACCTTC; CDR3aa: CAISPGQGDYGYTF
d_gene: -; v_gene: TRBV6-5; j_gene: TRBJ1-4; abundance: few; CDR3nt: TGTGCCAGCACTAAACAGGGTCGGGATGAAAAACTGTTTTTT; CDR3aa: CASTKQGRDEKLFF
d_gene: -; v_gene: TRBV2; j_gene: TRBJ2-7; abundance: few; CDR3nt: TGTGCCAGCAGGGACAGCTTCTACGAGCAGTACTTC; CDR3aa: CASRDSFYEQYF
d_gene: -; v_gene: TRBV7-9; j_gene: TRBJ1-3; abundance: -; CDR3nt: TGTGCCAGCACCCCGGGGATGTTTGGAAACACCATATATTTT; CDR3aa: CASTPGMFGNTIYF
d_gene: TRBD2; v_gene: TRBV10-2; j_gene: TRBJ2-2; abundance: many; CDR3nt: TGCGCCAGCATCGAGACTAGCTTCACCGGGGAGCTGTTTTTT; CDR3aa: CASIETSFTGELFF
d_gene: TRBD1; v_gene: TRBV20-1; j_gene: TRBJ1-2; abundance: few; CDR3nt: TGCAGTGCTAGCGACGTGGGACAGGGGGTTAACGGCTACACCTTC; CDR3aa: CSASDVGQGVNGYTF
d_gene: TRBD1; v_gene: TRBV29-1; j_gene: TRBJ2-5; abundance: -; CDR3nt: TGCAGCGAAGGGACAGGGCTTGATCCAGAGACCCAGTACTTC; CDR3aa: CSEGTGLDPETQYF
d_gene: -; v_gene: TRBV10-3; j_gene: TRBJ2-2; abundance: few; CDR3nt: TGTGCCAGCCTAGATTGGCACACCGGGGAGCTGTTTTTT; CDR3aa: CASLDWHTGELFF
d_gene: -; v_gene: TRBV14; j_gene: TRBJ1-1; abundance: -; CDR3nt: TGTGCCAGCAGCTACAGGGTAGGCAGGGAACTTACTGAAGCTTTCTTT; CDR3aa: CASSYRVGRELTEAFF
d_gene: -; v_gene: TRBV15; j_gene: TRBJ1-4; abundance: many; CDR3nt: TGTGCCACCAGCAGGGTGGTGGATGAAAAACTGTTTTTT; CDR3aa: CATSRVVDEKLFF
d_gene: -; v_gene: TRBV20-1; j_gene: TRBJ1-1; abundance: many; CDR3nt: TGCAGTGACGACGGGGCTTTCTTT; CDR3aa: CSDDGAFF
d_gene: -; v_gene: TRBV19; j_gene: TRBJ1-5; abundance: many; CDR3nt: TGTGCCAGTAGTGACAGATCCGGGCAGCCCCAGCATTTT; CDR3aa: CASSDRSGQPQHF
d_gene: -; v_gene: TRBV7-8; j_gene: TRBJ2-2; abundance: many; CDR3nt: TGTGCCAGCAGCAAGGGGGGCCACACCGGGGAGCTGTTTTTT; CDR3aa: CASSKGGHTGELFF
d_gene: TRBD1; v_gene: TRBV20-1; j_gene: TRBJ2-7; abundance: many; CDR3nt: TGCAGTGCTACCCGGACAGGACTCTCCTACGAGCAGTACTTC; CDR3aa: CSATRTGLSYEQYF
d_gene: -; v_gene: TRBV9; j_gene: TRBJ1-2; abundance: many; CDR3nt: TGTGCCAGCAGCGTAGCCAAGGGGGACGATCATGGCTACACCTTC; CDR3aa: CASSVAKGDDHGYTF
d_gene: TRBD2; v_gene: TRBV7-2; j_gene: TRBJ2-5; abundance: many; CDR3nt: TGTGCCAGCAGCCGAGCGGGATCCCAAGAGACCCAGTACTTC; CDR3aa: CASSRAGSQETQYF
d_gene: -; v_gene: TRBV9; j_gene: TRBJ2-6; abundance: -; CDR3nt: TGTGCCAGCAGCGTAGCCCCCCAGGGGAGAACTGGGGCCAACGTCCTGACTTTC; CDR3aa: CASSVAPQGRTGANVLTF
d_gene: TRBD1; v_gene: TRBV5-1; j_gene: TRBJ1-4; abundance: few; CDR3nt: TGCGCCAGCAGCTTTCGACAGGGTGGGGAAAAACTGTTTTTT; CDR3aa: CASSFRQGGEKLFF
d_gene: -; v_gene: TRBV29-1; j_gene: TRBJ1-1; abundance: -; CDR3nt: TGCAGCGTTGAAGATATTGGTGGGAGGGGGTGGGGAGCTTTCTTT; CDR3aa: CSVEDIGGRGWGAFF
d_gene: -; v_gene: TRBV2; j_gene: TRBJ2-5; abundance: -; CDR3nt: TGTGCCAGCAGTTTATTGGGACGGGAAGAGACCCAGTACTTC; CDR3aa: CASSLLGREETQYF
d_gene: TRBD1; v_gene: TRBV4-2; j_gene: TRBJ1-1; abundance: -; CDR3nt: TGTGCCAGCAGCCGTGCCGGGACAGGCCATCTTTTGAACACTGAAGCTTTCTTT; CDR3aa: CASSRAGTGHLLNTEAFF
d_gene: -; v_gene: TRBV6-5; j_gene: TRBJ1-2; abundance: few; CDR3nt: TGTGCCAGCAGTGAAGTTATCTCCACCTTC; CDR3aa: CASSEVISTF